This T cell receptor beta chain was documented in a study of breast tumors, draining lymph nodes, adjacent tissues. Whole-study results and caveats: Tumor and nontumor repertoires were significantly more similar in luminal-like than in basal-like breast cancer. Compared with lymph nodes, tumors were less diverse; compared with nontumor tissue, more.

This clonotype has a count of ten or more. Its specificity is unknown. One entry per CDR3 protein results from TCRdb running MiXCR on the multiplex PCR reads. The sample consists of 200,000 to 250,000 distinct CDR3 sequences, under 40% of them appearing once. Samples came from axillary lymph nodes draining the breast cancer. The CDR3 contains 15 residues. The ends lost 5 bases at V and 6 bases at J; junction bases unmatched: 13. CDR1 and CDR2 (germline): DFQATT, SNEGSKA (reference sequence). The chain carries TRBV20-1 and TRBJ1-2; 9 nucleotides agree with TRBD1. Material: axillary lymph node tissue. This clonotype originated in a female donor with breast cancer. Some clones in this sample may be carry-over from other donors' samples. The CDR3: CSAPPGGQGSHGYTF. In nucleotides, the CDR3 is TGCAGTGCTCCGCCGGGGGGACAGGGAAGCCATGGCTACACCTTC.